A selection of T cell receptor beta chains follows, all from one sample in a study of blood T cell repertoires in COVID-19. Libraries were prepared by immunoSEQ multiplex PCR; TCRdb keeps only in-frame clonotypes and omits some of them. The sample carries roughly 120,000 clones, about 85% recorded once. The specimen sequenced was peripheral blood. These receptor sequences come from a man between 65 and 85 years old with acute or convalescent COVID-19. The CDR3 runs from the conserved cysteine through the conserved F or W. The D gene is left open where the match is weak. The listing skips clone size in some rows; elsewhere it reads once, few, many or a size class.

size: few; D: TRBD1; V: TRBV29-1; J: TRBJ2-3; CDR3: CSAGTGLGDTQYF; DNA: TGCAGCGCCGGGACAGGGCTCGGAGATACGCAGTATTTT
size: .; D: .; V: TRBV25-1; J: TRBJ2-2; CDR3: CASSDPGPTGELFF; DNA: TGTGCCAGCAGTGATCCGGGTCCCACCGGGGAGCTGTTTTTT
size: .; D: .; V: TRBV6-5; J: TRBJ2-5; CDR3: CASHPPPRRETQYF; DNA: TGTGCCAGCCACCCCCCCCCGCGGAGGGAGACCCAGTACTTC
size: .; D: .; V: TRBV3-1/TRBV3-2; J: TRBJ2-7; CDR3: CASSRQVSPYEQYF; DNA: TGTGCCAGCAGCCGCCAGGTTTCCCCTTACGAGCAGTACTTC
size: few; D: .; V: TRBV7-2; J: TRBJ1-2; CDR3: CASSLARTRDGYTF; DNA: TGTGCCAGCAGCTTAGCACGGACTCGGGATGGCTACACCTTC
size: .; D: .; V: TRBV12-5; J: TRBJ2-7; CDR3: CASGLRGLDEQYF; DNA: TGTGCTAGTGGTTTGAGGGGGTTGGACGAGCAGTACTTC
size: .; D: TRBD2; V: TRBV6-5; J: TRBJ2-4; CDR3: CASSPGGMNIQYF; DNA: TGTGCCAGCAGTCCCGGGGGGATGAACATTCAGTACTTC
size: .; D: TRBD1; V: TRBV27; J: TRBJ2-7; CDR3: CASSTRLDRDRGHEQYF; DNA: TGTGCCAGCAGCACCCGACTGGATCGGGACAGGGGACACGAGCAGTACTTC
size: many; D: TRBD2; V: TRBV10-3; J: TRBJ2-1; CDR3: CAISLAGGRNEQFF; DNA: TGTGCCATCAGTTTAGCGGGGGGGCGAAATGAGCAGTTCTTC
size: .; D: .; V: TRBV27; J: TRBJ1-3; CDR3: CASRGMGASGNTIYF; DNA: TGTGCCAGCAGGGGGATGGGGGCCTCTGGAAACACCATATATTTT
size: few; D: .; V: TRBV28; J: TRBJ2-7; CDR3: CASSFRASSYEQYF; DNA: TGTGCCAGCAGTTTCAGGGCCTCCTCCTACGAGCAGTACTTC
size: .; D: TRBD2; V: TRBV7-9; J: TRBJ2-5; CDR3: CASSLGSGGALETQYF; DNA: TGTGCCAGCAGCTTAGGGAGCGGGGGGGCCTTGGAGACCCAGTACTTC
size: once; D: TRBD2; V: TRBV19; J: TRBJ2-3; CDR3: CASRSSGGSTDTQYF; DNA: TGTGCCAGTAGGAGTAGCGGGGGTTCTACAGATACGCAGTATTTT
size: .; D: .; V: TRBV20-1; J: TRBJ1-1; CDR3: CSARDRVQAFF; DNA: TGCAGTGCTAGAGACAGGGTTCAAGCTTTCTTT
size: .; D: TRBD2; V: TRBV9; J: TRBJ2-3; CDR3: CASSVEWGGLGGQYF; DNA: TGTGCCAGCAGCGTAGAGTGGGGAGGGTTAGGAGGGCAGTATTTT
size: .; D: .; V: TRBV5-1; J: TRBJ2-7; CDR3: CASSLAAGAREQYF; DNA: TGCGCCAGCAGCTTGGCCGCAGGGGCGCGCGAGCAGTACTTC
size: .; D: TRBD2; V: TRBV7-8; J: TRBJ2-3; CDR3: CASSFSGGASDTQYF; DNA: TGTGCCAGCAGCTTTAGCGGGGGGGCCTCAGATACGCAGTATTTT
size: .; D: .; V: TRBV6-5; J: TRBJ1-1; CDR3: CASSYSAGAGNTEAFF; DNA: TGTGCCAGCAGTTACTCGGCAGGGGCAGGGAACACTGAAGCTTTCTTT
size: .; D: .; V: TRBV19; J: TRBJ2-2; CDR3: CASSIDRSPGELFF; DNA: TGTGCCAGTAGTATAGATCGGTCCCCCGGGGAGCTGTTTTTT
size: .; D: .; V: TRBV6-5; J: TRBJ2-1; CDR3: CASSYGPYNEQFF; DNA: TGTGCCAGCAGTTACGGGCCTTACAATGAGCAGTTCTTC
size: .; D: .; V: TRBV9; J: TRBJ1-3; CDR3: CASSARAGGRSGNTIYF; DNA: TGTGCCAGCAGCGCGAGAGCGGGGGGACGCTCTGGAAACACCATATATTTT
size: .; D: .; V: TRBV2; J: TRBJ1-5; CDR3: CASSPQGSGNQPQHF; DNA: TGTGCCAGCAGTCCACAGGGATCGGGGAATCAGCCCCAGCATTTT
size: .; D: TRBD1; V: TRBV7-9; J: TRBJ1-1; CDR3: CRTGGLTEAFF; DNA: TGTCGGACAGGGGGCCTCACTGAAGCTTTCTTT
size: few; D: .; V: TRBV9; J: TRBJ2-2; CDR3: CASSVVGAETGELFF; DNA: TGTGCCAGCAGCGTAGTTGGGGCAGAGACCGGGGAGCTGTTTTTT
size: .; D: TRBD1; V: TRBV5-1; J: TRBJ2-5; CDR3: CASSSDRQETQYF; DNA: TGCGCCAGCAGCTCGGACAGGCAAGAGACCCAGTACTTC